The rows below give T cell receptor beta chains drawn from one sample of a study of regulatory T cells in long-lasting Graves disease. TCRdb reprocessed the multiplex PCR reads via MiXCR and lists one record per CDR3 protein. The sample contains 540,000 or so distinct CDR3 sequences, about 14% of which appear only once. The sample also formed part of further work on T cells in Graves' hyperthyroidism and ophthalmopathy.

The sequencing used peripheral blood mononuclear cells (PBMCs), collected at new diagnosis, from a patient treated with antithyroid drugs. Every receptor here comes from a young man with Graves disease. The CDR3 runs from the conserved cysteine through the conserved F or W.

>TRBV20-1
CSAREPGTGSNQPQHF
>TRBV19
CASSEEQYF
>TRBV25-1
CASSESFWTSGSQETQYF
>TRBV7-9
CASIFPLQGTSGANVLTF
>TRBV27
CASSLGYGPQETQYF
>TRBV2
CASSRQADETQYF
>TRBV20-1
CSARKSQETQYF
>TRBV27
CASSFRPPLTGQPQHF
>TRBV18
CASSPALEWELNTEAFF
>TRBV30
CAWSRGQGTTEAFF
>TRBV10-2
CASTTEGNTQYF
>TRBV7-9
CASSLDVTVLRGYTF
>TRBV3-1
CASSQPGLAEGKSKNIQYF
>TRBV9
CASSVEDLGGESEAFF
>TRBV19
CASSQQGGTETQYF
>TRBV12-3/TRBV12-4
CASSYRALSGANVLTF
>TRBV14
CASSGGAWYTGELFF
>TRBV3-1
CASSQDFVRGSGYTF
>TRBV10-3
CAISPTGPNTGELFF
>TRBV12-3/TRBV12-4
CATSHSGGDNEQFF
>TRBV7-2
CASSVDPYNEQFF
>TRBV19
CASTDTRHYGYTF
>TRBV30
CAWSEIAGTNTQYF
>TRBV7-9
CASSHPAGDNEQYF
>TRBV19
CATSHFTGELFF
>TRBV9
CASSVGSGVGSLYYEQYF
>TRBV10-1
CASSEDARNTGELFF
>TRBV24-1
CATSDARTGPGGYTF
>TRBV5-4
CASSPEFVGARGYTF
>TRBV27
CTSSFLGGGNSPLHF
>TRBV29-1
CSVERLNEQFF
>TRBV20-1
CSARDIAFTQYF
>TRBV6-9
CASSYSPGGYLGGEQYF
>TRBV27
CASSTSGRARGETQYF
>TRBV20-1
CSAGAGTANTGELFF